Listed below are T cell receptor beta chains from one sample, sequenced in a study of cytomegalovirus exposure and HLA in healthy donors. Here immunoSEQ multiplex PCR was the method, and the copy in TCRdb shows in-frame clones only, minus some. This table has more than 200,000 clones, 75% to 80% appearing once. Sequenced sample: PBMCs. The receptors were sampled from a man aged 18 to 30 in good health and CMV-seronegative. CDR3s include the opening cysteine and the closing phenylalanine or tryptophan.

>TRBV28
CASSPSVQETQYF
>TRBV4-3
CASSLRTGTGGEKLFF
>TRBV2
CASSAVAGEASTDTQYF
>TRBV5-6
CASSLPGGGVLNQFF
>TRBV19
CASSIGGNQPQHF
>TRBV30
CAWRRQTNTEAFF
>TRBV11-3
CASSLAGTGNTGELFF
>TRBV7-9
CASSSQGGNYGYTF
>TRBV30
CAWSVPGQGDSYEQYF
>TRBV7-9
CASSAGSVRGYTF
>TRBV19
CASSIPAGRGRPGELFF
>TRBV2
CASSPNPGTNNSPLHF
>TRBV6-5
CASSYWEGGTEAFF
>TRBV6-4
CASSDGNRYNEQFF
>TRBV30
CAWSSGFYEQYF
>TRBV6-5
CASRATGLGSPLHF
>TRBV5-5
CASSLKGQGAQLYEQYF
>TRBV15
CATSVDRGRMAEAFF
>TRBV7-7
CASSLARGSGEQYF
>TRBV9
CASSVGEAYEQYF
>TRBV11-3
CASSLGGTPQETQYF
>TRBV11-2
CASSLGGQGGYTF
>TRBV28
CASSVWGVGYNEQFF
>TRBV4-3
CASSLRQGVAYEQYF